The 11 T cell receptor beta chains given below trace back to one sample, sequenced in a study of metastatic and nonmetastatic thyroid tumors. TCRdb re-called clones via MiXCR from the PCR reads. The top ten hold 4% to 5% of the sample, which has approximately 29,000 clones, 15% to 20% seen once. Thyroid surgery was preceded by no treatment in any patient. The sample consisted of blood. The receptors derive from a female donor with papillary thyroid cancer or a benign thyroid nodule (not recorded which). Some clones in this sample may be carry-over from other donors' samples.

Many counts were recorded for this clone. The chain combines TRBV6-2 or TRBV6-3 with TRBJ2-4; TRBD1 aligns across 9 bases. V lost 5 bases to trimming and J lost 6 bases; unmatched junction nucleotides: 5. The CDR3 is 14 residues long. Germline V gene lookup returns CDR1 MNHEY and CDR2 SVGEGT. CDR3 in amino acids: CASSKGTGSNIQYF. CDR3 DNA: TGTGCCAGCAGTAAAGGGACAGGGTCAAACATTCAGTACTTC.

The chain recombines TRBV2 with TRBJ1-2; a possible D gene is TRBD1 (6 bases). Germline CDR1 reads SNHLY; CDR2 reads FYNNEI. V shed 9 bases and J shed 10 bases, with 27 bases lying between them. The CDR3 has 15 amino acids. The CDR3 bases are TGTGCCAGATTCTCCGGGGACACCGTGGGCCATGTCTACACCTTC. Translated: CARFSGDTVGHVYTF.

This clone is labeled medium-sized. V is TRBV20-1 and J is TRBJ2-7; 7 nucleotides agree with TRBD2. The V segment lost 0 bases and the J segment 1 base; nucleotides outside the gene matches: 9. The CDR3 has 16 amino acids. Germline V gene lookup returns CDR1 DFQATT and CDR2 SNEGSKA (reference sequence). The CDR3 sequence is CSARDGRASGSYEQYF. CDR3 nucleotide sequence: TGCAGTGCTAGAGATGGCCGGGCTAGCGGTTCCTACGAGCAGTACTTC.

This clone was seen ten or more times. This could be a read error, since a much larger clone is one nucleotide away. The same CDR3 arises from other DNA sequences in this sample as well. CDR3 region: CASSLLANRAEKLFF. Here the CDR3 DNA reads TGTGCCAGCAGTTTATTGGCCAACAGGGCCGAAAAACTGTTTTTT. The V gene is TRBV28, the J gene TRBJ1-4, with D perhaps TRBD1 (6 bases). V was cut by 1 base and J by 8 bases, with 14 bases left in between. The length of the CDR3 is 15 residues. Germline CDR1 reads MDHEN; CDR2 reads SYDVKM.

The V and J genes are TRBV28 and TRBJ2-7, with D uncertain. From germline, CDR1 is MDHEN and CDR2 SYDVKM. The CDR3 sequence is 14 residues long. The V end was cut by 4 bases, the J end by 5 bases, with 15 bases between. The CDR3 sequence: CASSWRVVPDEQYF. CDR3 nucleotide sequence: TGTGCCAGCAGTTGGCGTGTGGTGCCGGACGAGCAGTACTTC.

Many counts were recorded for this clone. The chain joins TRBV12-5 to TRBJ1-1, with a tentative D call TRBD1 (5 bases). The CDR3 consists of 16 residues. Germline lookup yields CDR1 LGHNT and CDR2 FRNRAP. V lost 0 bases and J lost 1, with 12 bases in between. CDR3 nucleotides: TGTGCTAGTGGTTTGGTACTAACAGGCGAGAACACTGAAGCTTTCTTT. It is translated as CASGLVLTGENTEAFF. Combining the CDR3 with reference TRBV12-5 and TRBJ1-1 gives the whole variable domain DARVTQTPRHKVTEMGQEVTMRCQPILGHNTVFWYRQTMMQGLELLAYFRNRAPLDDSGMPKDRFSAEMPDATLATLKIQPSEPRDSAVYFCASGLVLTGENTEAFFGQGTRLTVV.

The genes are TRBV28 and TRBJ2-3; 9 bases align to TRBD1. The CDR3 covers 16 residues. Trimming removed 7 bases from V and 9 bases from J; junction bases left unmatched: 17. CDR1 is MDHEN and CDR2 is SYDVKM in the germline V gene. DNA for the CDR3: TGTGCCAGCAACACGGACAGGGGCTCATGGACTAGAACGCAGTATTTT. It encodes CASNTDRGSWTRTQYF.

V is TRBV11-1 and J is TRBJ2-7; 11 bases match TRBD1. The CDR3 totals 16 residues. V lost 3 bases and J lost 4; bases outside the gene matches: 8. Germline V lookup: CDR1 SGHAT, CDR2 FQDESV (reference sequence). The CDR3 DNA reads TGTGCCAGCAGCTTGGTAACCGGGACAGGGGGTTACGAGCAGTACTTC. Protein: CASSLVTGTGGYEQYF.

The table lists this clone with many counts. The chain is built from TRBV7-9 and TRBJ2-5; 7 positions agree with TRBD1. This CDR3 has 15 residues. The V gene end was trimmed by 3 bases and the J gene end by 5 bases; junction bases not matched to a gene: 9. Germline V gives CDR1 SEHNR, CDR2 FQNEAQ (reference sequence). CDR3 nucleotides: TGTGCCAGCAGCTTTCGGACAGGACGATGGGAGACCCAGTACTTC. Protein product: CASSFRTGRWETQYF.

This chain joins TRBV6-1 and TRBJ2-7, with 7 bases fitting TRBD1. The germline gives CDR1 MNHNS, CDR2 SASEGT. Trimming took 8 bases from V and 6 from J; bases not matched to a gene: 13. This CDR3 has 14 amino acids. The CDR3 loop is CASGMEGGAGEQYF. The CDR3 nucleotides read TGTGCCAGCGGGATGGAAGGGGGCGCGGGCGAGCAGTACTTC.

Ten or more counts support this clone. The rearrangement links TRBV27 to TRBJ2-1; the D gene could be TRBD1 or TRBD2 (8 bases each). The V end was cut by 5 bases, the J end by 9 bases, with 26 bases between. Per the germline V gene, CDR1 is MNHEY and CDR2 is SMNVEV (reference sequence). This CDR3 is built from 17 residues. The chain's CDR3 is CASSPGGGTGLLGEQFF. DNA for the CDR3: TGTGCCAGCAGTCCGGGAGGGGGGACAGGCCTCCTGGGTGAGCAGTTCTTC.